The clone carrying this TCR beta chain appeared a few times. Its antigen is currently unknown. Study-level findings and limits: The larger-cohort validation was restricted to a single TCR beta V-J rearrangement rather than whole repertoires.

Treg sorting used a CD4+CD25+CD127-/low gate. MiXCR was run by TCRdb on the 5' RACE reads, yielding one entry per CDR3 protein. The data contain tens of thousands of distinct CDR3 sequences, approximately 26% of them singletons. CDR3 length equals 15 residues. Trimming removed 0 bases from V and 2 bases from J, with 9 bases in between. Sequencing used tumor-infiltrating Tregs sorted from the breast tumor. The genes are TRBV12-3 or TRBV12-4 and TRBJ2-3; a weak D match, TRBD2 (5 bases). The TCR comes from a female donor with breast cancer. CDR3 sequence reads: CASSLAAGITDTQYF. For the CDR3, the DNA is TGTGCCAGCAGTTTAGCGGCGGGTATCACAGATACGCAGTATTTT.